The T cell receptor (beta chain) under discussion was sequenced for a study of T cell repertoires in cytomegalovirus infection. Study-wide background: Public TCR beta signatures marked donors with CMV infection and the matching HLA. General study results and limits: What dominated the ex vivo response were HLA-C-restricted CMV-specific TCR beta clonotypes. Individuals carrying CMV plus the relevant HLA were identified by cumulative frequency of public TCR beta families.

From germline, CDR1 is PRHDT and CDR2 FYEKMQ (reference sequence). V shed 1 base and J shed 8 bases, with 17 bases lying between them. The CDR3 totals 15 residues. TCRdb reanalysed the reads using MiXCR and keeps one entry per CDR3 protein. The sample includes approximately 200,000 distinct CDR3 sequences, 20% to 25% of them seen just once. Worth noting for this clonotype: The antigen is not known.

The material sequenced was CD8+ T cells from PBMCs. The chain employs TRBV13 and TRBJ1-2; D unresolved. This TCR was recovered from a human donor in good health (CMV status not recorded). Some clones in this sample may be carry-over from other donors' samples. CDR3 protein: CASSLDRSRAAGYTF. CDR3 DNA: TGTGCCAGCAGCTTAGATCGCTCACGGGCTGCAGGCTACACCTTC.